Presented here are 15 T cell receptor beta chains from one specimen sequenced in a study of T cell responses to AZD1222 COVID-19 vaccine. Measured with immunoSEQ multiplex PCR; TCRdb has only the in-frame clones, and not every one. Among around 140,000 clones, about 90% were seen once, and the ten largest hold about 9.4%. The material was peripheral blood, obtained 28 days after the second AZD1222 dose. These receptors originate from an adult who received the AZD1222 COVID-19 vaccine.

The V and J genes are TRBV6-4 and TRBJ1-2; TRBD1 is a possible D gene (6 bases). The CDR3 extends over 14 amino acids. CDR1 and CDR2 from the germline V gene are MRHNA and SNTAGT. Deletions cut 3 bases from V and 6 bases from J, with 14 bases between. The CDR3 sequence: CASSEGTGSHGYTF. Written as DNA, the CDR3 is TGTGCCAGCAGTGAGGGTACAGGGAGTCATGGCTACACCTTC.

This clone was seen only once. The chain joins TRBV7-9 to TRBJ1-1; D is ambiguous. Germline values: CDR1 SEHNR, CDR2 FQNEAQ (reference sequence). The CDR3 runs to 11 residues. Trimming took 3 bases from V and 6 from J, leaving 5 bases between them. The CDR3: CASSFAAEAFF. CDR3 bases: TGTGCCAGCAGCTTTGCCGCTGAAGCTTTCTTT.

The chain couples TRBV24-1 to TRBJ2-3; weak D call: TRBD2 (6 bases). This CDR3 has 18 residues. The V gene lost 5 bases and the J gene lost 4 bases, with 24 bases spanning the gap. Germline loops: CDR1 KGHDR, CDR2 SFDVKD. CDR3 sequence: CATSGGGGAPTGADTQYF. The CDR3 DNA sequence: TGTGCCACCAGTGGGGGAGGCGGGGCTCCTACTGGGGCAGATACGCAGTATTTT.

This clone was picked up one time. The V call is TRBV28, the J call TRBJ1-4, with TRBD1 as a possible D gene (5 bases). The CDR3 sequence is 14 residues long. The germline V gene has CDR1 MDHEN and CDR2 SYDVKM. The V end was cut by 2 bases, the J end by 7 bases, with 11 bases between. CDR3 loop: CASSLEGPGEKLFF. CDR3 nucleotides: TGTGCCAGCAGTTTAGAGGGACCCGGTGAAAAACTGTTTTTT.

This clone has only one observation. The chain recombines TRBV5-1 with TRBJ1-2; 7 nucleotides agree with TRBD1. This CDR3 is 13 amino acids long. V lost 4 bases to trimming and J lost 6 bases; unmatched junction nucleotides: 6. Germline V CDR1 and CDR2: SGHRS, YFSETQ. CDR3 residues: CASSPEGQDGYTF. The CDR3 bases are TGCGCCAGCAGCCCCGAAGGACAGGATGGCTACACCTTC. The variable domain in full, with the rest retrieved from reference TRBV5-1 and TRBJ1-2, is KAGVTQTPRYLIKTRGQQVTLSCSPISGHRSVSWYQQTPGQGLQFLFEYFSETQRNKGNFPGRFSGRQFSNSRSEMNVSTLELGDSALYLCASSPEGQDGYTFGSGTRLTVV.

The table lists this clone with a count of one. The chain is built from TRBV19 and TRBJ2-2; the match to TRBD1 covers 8 bases. The CDR3 consists of 17 residues. The V gene's germline CDR1 is LNHDA and CDR2 SQIVND (reference sequence). J lost 4 bases, V lost 4 bases, and 11 bases had no gene match. CDR3 in amino acids: CASSTARGRWGTGELFF. CDR3 bases: TGTGCCAGTAGTACGGCCAGGGGGCGGTGGGGCACCGGGGAGCTGTTTTTT.

The chain couples TRBV12-5 to TRBJ2-1, with D tentatively TRBD2 (6 bases). The CDR3 loop spans 18 amino acids. CDR1 LGHNT and CDR2 FRNRAP come from the germline V gene. V shed 0 bases and J shed 8 bases, with 23 bases lying between them. CDR3 protein: CASGLVRGGFDLADEQFF. Written as DNA, the CDR3 is TGTGCTAGTGGTTTGGTACGGGGAGGTTTTGACTTGGCGGATGAGCAGTTCTTC. The whole variable domain, filled in from reference TRBV12-5 and TRBJ2-1, reads DARVTQTPRHKVTEMGQEVTMRCQPILGHNTVFWYRQTMMQGLELLAYFRNRAPLDDSGMPKDRFSAEMPDATLATLKIQPSEPRDSAVYFCASGLVRGGFDLADEQFFGPGTRLTVL.

CDR3 in amino acids: CASSAGRDPLYNEQFF. CDR3 nucleotide sequence: TGTGCCAGCAGTGCGGGTAGGGACCCCCTTTACAATGAGCAGTTCTTC. J is TRBJ2-1 and V is TRBV6-1; D may match TRBD1 or TRBD2 (5 bases each). V was trimmed by 4 bases and J by 4 bases, leaving 17 bases between them. Germline lookup yields CDR1 MNHNS and CDR2 SASEGT. This CDR3 region has 16 residues.

The CDR3 spells CATAQARQSSPLHF. The DNA for the CDR3 is TGTGCCACCGCGCAGGCCAGGCAGAGTTCACCCCTCCACTTT. The V call is TRBV7-8, the J call TRBJ1-6; D gene ambiguous. Per germline, CDR1 SGHVS and CDR2 FQNEAQ. This CDR3 has 14 amino acids. V gave up 10 bases and J gave up 9 bases, with 19 bases separating them.

V and J are TRBV2 and TRBJ1-2; possibly TRBD1 for D (5 bases). V dropped 10 bases and J dropped 2 bases, with 17 bases sitting between them. Germline-derived CDR1 and CDR2 are SNHLY and FYNNEI. This CDR3 has 14 residues. In nucleotides, the CDR3 is TGTGCCAACTCACACCCAAGGACAAACTATGGCTACACCTTC. It translates to CANSHPRTNYGYTF.

J is TRBJ1-5 and V is TRBV6-5, with D possibly matching TRBD1 (6 bases). Germline CDR1 MNHEY, CDR2 SVGAGI. Trimming removed 6 bases from V and 1 base from J, with 13 bases in between. The CDR3 covers 15 residues. Here the CDR3 DNA reads TGTGCCAGCAGCCCATCGACAGGAAGCAATCAGCCCCAGCATTTT. This encodes CASSPSTGSNQPQHF.

V is TRBV4-1 and J is TRBJ1-5, with 7 positions matching TRBD1. Germline CDR1 reads MGHRA; CDR2 reads YSYEKL. With V trimmed by 2 bases and J by 6 bases, 10 bases remained unmatched. This CDR3 contains 16 residues. The DNA of the CDR3 is TGCGCCAGCAGCCAAAGTATCACCTCAGGGGGTCAGCCCCAGCATTTT. Translated, it gives CASSQSITSGGQPQHF.

The V and J genes are TRBV29-1 and TRBJ1-5; D gene uncertain. The V end lost 3 bases, the J end lost 3 bases, and 6 bases lay between the germline ends. The CDR3 is made up of 12 amino acids. In germline, CDR1 is SQVTM, CDR2 ANQGSEA. The CDR3 region is CSVEMDNQPQHF. For the CDR3, the DNA is TGCAGCGTTGAGATGGACAATCAGCCCCAGCATTTT.

J is TRBJ1-4 and V is TRBV11-2; D may be TRBD1 (5 bases). CDR1 and CDR2 (germline): SGHAT, FQNNGV. The CDR3 length is 15 residues. V was shortened by 0 bases and J by 4 bases, with 9 bases between the two germline ends. CDR3 protein: CASSLDAGFNEKLFF. CDR3 nucleotides: TGTGCCAGCAGCTTAGATGCAGGGTTTAATGAAAAACTGTTTTTT.

The gene calls are TRBV2 and TRBJ1-4; D possibly corresponds to TRBD1 (6 bases). Deletions cut 5 bases from V and 5 bases from J, with 12 bases between. Germline loops: CDR1 SNHLY, CDR2 FYNNEI. The CDR3 runs 14 residues. The CDR3: CASSSITGNEKLFF. As DNA, the CDR3 is TGTGCCAGCAGTTCCATCACAGGGAATGAAAAACTGTTTTTT.